This section outlines one T cell receptor (beta chain) sequence together with its context. Germline V gene data show CDR1 as MNHNS and CDR2 as SASEGT. V was cut by 3 bases and J by 8 bases, with 11 bases left in between. The CDR3 has 13 amino acids. The protocol was immunoSEQ multiplex PCR, while the TCRdb copy is restricted to in-frame clones and leaves out a portion. The data show approximately 20,000 clones, about 88% seen once. This record comes from a study of OX40 agonist ivuxolimab in advanced cancers. The sequences come from CD4+ or CD8+ T cells sorted from blood, collected in a trial of the OX40 agonist ivuxolimab. The chain joins TRBV6-1 to TRBJ2-1; D assignment may be TRBD1 or TRBD2 (5 bases each). This TCR derives from an adult with an advanced solid tumor such as melanoma, head and neck, liver or kidney cancer. The CDR3 protein is CASSEGGGDEQFF. The CDR3 DNA follows: TGTGCCAGCAGTGAGGGTGGGGGAGATGAGCAGTTCTTC.